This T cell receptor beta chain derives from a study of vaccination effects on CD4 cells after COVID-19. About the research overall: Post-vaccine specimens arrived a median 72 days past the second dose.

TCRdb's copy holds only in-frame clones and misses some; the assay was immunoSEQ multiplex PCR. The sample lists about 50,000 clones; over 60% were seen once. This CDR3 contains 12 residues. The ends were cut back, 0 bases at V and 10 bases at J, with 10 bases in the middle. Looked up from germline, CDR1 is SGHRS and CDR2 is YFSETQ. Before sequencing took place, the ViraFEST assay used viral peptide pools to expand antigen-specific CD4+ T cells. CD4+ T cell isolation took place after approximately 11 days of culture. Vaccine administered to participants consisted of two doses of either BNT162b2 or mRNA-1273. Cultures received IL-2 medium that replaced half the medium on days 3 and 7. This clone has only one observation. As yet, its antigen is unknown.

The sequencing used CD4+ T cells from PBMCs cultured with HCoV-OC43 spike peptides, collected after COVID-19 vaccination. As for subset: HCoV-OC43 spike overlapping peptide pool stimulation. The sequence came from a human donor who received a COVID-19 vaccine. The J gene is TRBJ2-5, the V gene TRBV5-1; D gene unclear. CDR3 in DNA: TGCGCCAGCAGCTTGGAGGGCCCTATCCAGTACTTC. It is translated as CASSLEGPIQYF.